Given below is one T cell receptor beta chain in context. The antigen remains undetermined. The record originates from a study of cytomegalovirus exposure and HLA in healthy donors. Findings and limits, study-wide: It was reported in a later analysis that an Asian-associated ancestry cluster showed fewer N-insertions than the roughly 670-donor mean. A missense variant in DCLRE1C was later tied to TCR beta V- and J-gene trimming.

V was clipped by 3 bases and J by 4 bases; unmatched bases: 5. CDR1 and CDR2 (germline): SGHDT, YYEEEE. The CDR3 consists of 14 residues. This PCR relied on a set of 60 Vbeta primers and 13 Jbeta primers. Using immunoSEQ multiplex PCR, the repertoire was profiled, and TCRdb retains in-frame clones only, with some absent. This sample carries fewer than 150,000 clones, roughly 70% of them seen once, and the ten largest clones take about 3.1%. The sequenced sample consisted of PBMCs. This sequence was found in a man aged 35-49 years in good health and CMV-seronegative. This chain uses TRBV5-6 with TRBJ1-2, with 8 bases lining up with TRBD1. The CDR3 region is CASSSRDRPYGYTF. Here the CDR3 DNA reads TGTGCCAGCAGCTCCAGGGACAGGCCCTATGGCTACACCTTC.